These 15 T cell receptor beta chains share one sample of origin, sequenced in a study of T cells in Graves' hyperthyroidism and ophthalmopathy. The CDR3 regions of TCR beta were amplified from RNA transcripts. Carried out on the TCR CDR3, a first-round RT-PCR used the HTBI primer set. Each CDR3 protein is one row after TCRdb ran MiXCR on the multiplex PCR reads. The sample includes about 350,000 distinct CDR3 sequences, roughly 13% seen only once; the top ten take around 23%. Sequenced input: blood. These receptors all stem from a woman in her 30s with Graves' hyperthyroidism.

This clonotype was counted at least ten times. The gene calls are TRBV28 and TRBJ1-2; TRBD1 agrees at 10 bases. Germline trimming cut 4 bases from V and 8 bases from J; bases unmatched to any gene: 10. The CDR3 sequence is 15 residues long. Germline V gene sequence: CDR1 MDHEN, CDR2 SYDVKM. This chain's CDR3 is CASSSDLGTGEGYTF. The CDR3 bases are TGTGCCAGCAGTTCCGACCTCGGGACAGGGGAAGGCTACACCTTC.

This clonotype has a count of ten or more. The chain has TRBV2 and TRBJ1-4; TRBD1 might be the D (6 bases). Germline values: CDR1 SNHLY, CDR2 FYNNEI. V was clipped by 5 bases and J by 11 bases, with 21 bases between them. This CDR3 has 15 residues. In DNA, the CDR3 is TGTGCCAGCAGTCTCTGGACAGACCTTAATATTAAACTGTTTTTT. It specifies CASSLWTDLNIKLFF.

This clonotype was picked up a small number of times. The CDR3 DNA sequence: TGTGCCAGCAGCTTGTGGGGGGCCGAGCAGTACTTC. Protein product: CASSLWGAEQYF. V and J are TRBV7-9 and TRBJ2-7; D assignment may be TRBD1 or TRBD2 (6 bases each). This CDR3 is 12 amino acids long. Germline CDR1 and CDR2: SEHNR and FQNEAQ (reference sequence). Trimming took off 3 bases at V and 6 bases at J, with 9 bases between the two ends.

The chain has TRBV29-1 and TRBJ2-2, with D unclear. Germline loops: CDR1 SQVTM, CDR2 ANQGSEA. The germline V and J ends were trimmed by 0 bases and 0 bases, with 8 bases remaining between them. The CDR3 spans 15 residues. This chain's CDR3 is CSVEEADTNTGELFF. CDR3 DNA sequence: TGCAGCGTTGAAGAGGCGGATACGAACACCGGGGAGCTGTTTTTT.

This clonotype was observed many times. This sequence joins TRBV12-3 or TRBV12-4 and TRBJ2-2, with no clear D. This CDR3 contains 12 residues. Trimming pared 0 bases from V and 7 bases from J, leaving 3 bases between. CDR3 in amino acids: CASSLAGGELFF. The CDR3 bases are TGTGCCAGCAGTTTAGCCGGCGGGGAGCTGTTTTTT.

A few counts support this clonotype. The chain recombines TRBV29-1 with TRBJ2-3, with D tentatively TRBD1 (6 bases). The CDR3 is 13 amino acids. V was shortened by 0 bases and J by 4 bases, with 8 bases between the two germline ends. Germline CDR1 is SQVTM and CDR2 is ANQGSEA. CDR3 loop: CSVEEGGADTQYF. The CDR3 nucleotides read TGCAGCGTTGAAGAAGGGGGAGCAGATACGCAGTATTTT.

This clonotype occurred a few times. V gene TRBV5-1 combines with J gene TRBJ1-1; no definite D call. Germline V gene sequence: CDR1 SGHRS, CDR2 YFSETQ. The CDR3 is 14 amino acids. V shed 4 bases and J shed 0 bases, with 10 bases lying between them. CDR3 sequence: CASSGVGLNTEAFF. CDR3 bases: TGCGCCAGCAGCGGGGTGGGGTTGAACACTGAAGCTTTCTTT.

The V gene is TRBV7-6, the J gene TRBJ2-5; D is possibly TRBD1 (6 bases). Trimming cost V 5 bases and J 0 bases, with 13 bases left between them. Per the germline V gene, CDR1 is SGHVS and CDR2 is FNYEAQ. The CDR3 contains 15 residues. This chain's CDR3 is CASSGTTGYQETQYF. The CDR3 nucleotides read TGTGCCAGCAGCGGGACAACTGGGTACCAAGAGACCCAGTACTTC.

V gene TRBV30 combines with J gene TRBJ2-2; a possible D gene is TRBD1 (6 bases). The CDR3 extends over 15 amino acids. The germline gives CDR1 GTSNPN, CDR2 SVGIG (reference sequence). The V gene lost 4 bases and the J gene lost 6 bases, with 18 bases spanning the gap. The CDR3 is CAWTLSLGGPGELFF. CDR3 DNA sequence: TGTGCCTGGACCCTAAGTCTAGGGGGACCCGGGGAGCTGTTTTTT.

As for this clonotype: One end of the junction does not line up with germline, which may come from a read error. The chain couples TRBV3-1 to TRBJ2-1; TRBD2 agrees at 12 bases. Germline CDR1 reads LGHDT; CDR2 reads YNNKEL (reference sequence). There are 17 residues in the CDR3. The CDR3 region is CASSPSVGGASGRACLF. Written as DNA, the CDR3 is TGTGCCAGCAGCCCCTCAGTCGGAGGTGCTAGCGGGAGGGCATGCCTCTTC.

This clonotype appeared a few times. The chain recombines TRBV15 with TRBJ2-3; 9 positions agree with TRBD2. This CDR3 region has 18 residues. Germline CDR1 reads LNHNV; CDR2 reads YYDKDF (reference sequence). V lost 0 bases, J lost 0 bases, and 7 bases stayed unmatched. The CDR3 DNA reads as TGTGCCACCAGCAGAGAAACTAGCGGGCGTACTAGCACAGATACGCAGTATTTT. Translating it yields CATSRETSGRTSTDTQYF.

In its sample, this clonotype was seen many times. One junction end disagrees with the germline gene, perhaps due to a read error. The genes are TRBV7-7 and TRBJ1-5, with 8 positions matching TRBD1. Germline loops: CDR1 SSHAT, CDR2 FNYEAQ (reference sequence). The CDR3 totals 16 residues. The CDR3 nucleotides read TGTGCTAGCAGCTTAGGGCAGGGGGCCTCTGATCAGCCCCAGCATTTT. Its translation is CASSLGQGASDQPQHF.

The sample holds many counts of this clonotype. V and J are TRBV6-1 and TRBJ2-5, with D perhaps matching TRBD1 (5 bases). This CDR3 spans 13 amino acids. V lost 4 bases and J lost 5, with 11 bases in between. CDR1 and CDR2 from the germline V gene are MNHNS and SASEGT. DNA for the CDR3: TGTGCCAGCAGTGCCAGGGTCGGGGAGACCCAGTACTTC. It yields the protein CASSARVGETQYF.

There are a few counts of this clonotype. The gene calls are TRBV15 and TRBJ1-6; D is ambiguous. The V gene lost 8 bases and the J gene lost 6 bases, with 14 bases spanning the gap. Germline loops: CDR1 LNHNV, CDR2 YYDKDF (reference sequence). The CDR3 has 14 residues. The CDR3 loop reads CATSLDPLNSPLHF. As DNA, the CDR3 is TGTGCCACCTCCCTGGACCCGCTTAATTCACCCCTCCACTTT.

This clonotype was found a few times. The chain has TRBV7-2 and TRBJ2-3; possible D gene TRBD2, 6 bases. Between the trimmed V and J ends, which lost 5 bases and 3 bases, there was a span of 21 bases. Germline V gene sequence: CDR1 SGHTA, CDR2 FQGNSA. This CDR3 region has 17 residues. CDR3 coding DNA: TGTGCCAGCAGCCCAGACGTTGCGGGAAGTTTTACAGATACGCAGTATTTT. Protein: CASSPDVAGSFTDTQYF.